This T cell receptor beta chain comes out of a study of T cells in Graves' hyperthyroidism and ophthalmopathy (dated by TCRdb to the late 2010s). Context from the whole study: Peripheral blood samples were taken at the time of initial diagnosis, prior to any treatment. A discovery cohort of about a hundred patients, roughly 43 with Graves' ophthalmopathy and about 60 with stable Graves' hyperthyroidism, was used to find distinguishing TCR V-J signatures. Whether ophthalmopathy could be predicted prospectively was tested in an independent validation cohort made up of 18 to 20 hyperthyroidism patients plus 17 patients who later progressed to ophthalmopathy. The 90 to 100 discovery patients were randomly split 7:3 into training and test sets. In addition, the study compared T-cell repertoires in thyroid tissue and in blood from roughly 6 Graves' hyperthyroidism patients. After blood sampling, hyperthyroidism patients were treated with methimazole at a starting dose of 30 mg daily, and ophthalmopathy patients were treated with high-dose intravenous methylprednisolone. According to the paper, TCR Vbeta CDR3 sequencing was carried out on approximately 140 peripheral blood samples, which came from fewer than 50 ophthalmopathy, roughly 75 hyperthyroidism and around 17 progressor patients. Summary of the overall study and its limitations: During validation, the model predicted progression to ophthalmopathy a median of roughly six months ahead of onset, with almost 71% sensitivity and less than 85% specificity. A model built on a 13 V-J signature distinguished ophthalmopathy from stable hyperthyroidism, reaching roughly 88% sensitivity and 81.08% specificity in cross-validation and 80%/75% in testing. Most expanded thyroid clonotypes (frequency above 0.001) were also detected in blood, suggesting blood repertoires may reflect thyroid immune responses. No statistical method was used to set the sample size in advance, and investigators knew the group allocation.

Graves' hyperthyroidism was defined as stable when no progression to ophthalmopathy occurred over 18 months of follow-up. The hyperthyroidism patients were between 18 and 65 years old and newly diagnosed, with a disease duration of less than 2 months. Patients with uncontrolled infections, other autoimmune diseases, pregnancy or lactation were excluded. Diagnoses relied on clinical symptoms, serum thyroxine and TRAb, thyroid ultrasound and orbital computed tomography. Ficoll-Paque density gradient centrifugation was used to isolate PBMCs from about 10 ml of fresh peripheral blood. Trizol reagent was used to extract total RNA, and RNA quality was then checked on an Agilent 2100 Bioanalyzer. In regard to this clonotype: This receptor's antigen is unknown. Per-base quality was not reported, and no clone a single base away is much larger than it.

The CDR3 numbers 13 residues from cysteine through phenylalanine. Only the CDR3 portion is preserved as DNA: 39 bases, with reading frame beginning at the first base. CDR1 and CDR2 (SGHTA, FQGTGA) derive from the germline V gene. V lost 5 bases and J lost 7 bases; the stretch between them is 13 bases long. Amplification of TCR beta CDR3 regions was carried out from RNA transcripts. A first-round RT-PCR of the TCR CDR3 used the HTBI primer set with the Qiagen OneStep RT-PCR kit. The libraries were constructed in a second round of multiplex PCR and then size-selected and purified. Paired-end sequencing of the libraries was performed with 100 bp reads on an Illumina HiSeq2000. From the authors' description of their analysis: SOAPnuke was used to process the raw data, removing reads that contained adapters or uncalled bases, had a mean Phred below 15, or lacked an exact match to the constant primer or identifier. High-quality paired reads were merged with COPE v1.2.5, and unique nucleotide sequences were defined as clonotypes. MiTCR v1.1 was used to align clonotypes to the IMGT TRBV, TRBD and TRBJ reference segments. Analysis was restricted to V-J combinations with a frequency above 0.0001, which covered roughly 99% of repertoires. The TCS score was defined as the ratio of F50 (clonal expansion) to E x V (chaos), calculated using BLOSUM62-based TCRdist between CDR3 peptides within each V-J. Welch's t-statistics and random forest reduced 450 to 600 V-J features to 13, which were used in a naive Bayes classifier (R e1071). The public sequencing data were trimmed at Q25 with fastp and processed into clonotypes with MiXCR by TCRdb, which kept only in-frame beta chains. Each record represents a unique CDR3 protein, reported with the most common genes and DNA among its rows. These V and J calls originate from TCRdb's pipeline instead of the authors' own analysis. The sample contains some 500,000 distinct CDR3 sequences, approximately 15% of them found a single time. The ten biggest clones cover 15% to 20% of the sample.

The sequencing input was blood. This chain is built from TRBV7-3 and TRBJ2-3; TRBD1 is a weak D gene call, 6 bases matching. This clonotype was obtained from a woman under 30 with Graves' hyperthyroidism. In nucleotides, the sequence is TGTGCCAGCAGCGTTTCACAGGGCCATACGCAGTATTTT. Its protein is CASSVSQGHTQYF.